Listed below are T cell receptor beta chains from one sample, sequenced in a study of T cell changes during pregnancy in multiple sclerosis. Profiled with immunoSEQ multiplex PCR; TCRdb holds only in-frame clones, not every one. The profile covers 35,000 to 50,000 clones, with about 88% appearing a single time and 1.2% taken by the ten largest. Specimen: CD4+ T cells from peripheral blood mononuclear cells, collected in the second trimester of pregnancy. These receptors all stem from a female donor with multiple sclerosis, enrolled in a pregnancy study. The CDR3 runs from the conserved cysteine through the conserved F or W. Fields, in order: V gene, CDR3 protein.

>TRBV6-1
CASSEPQGGAYGYTF
>TRBV5-8
CASSLAGNTIYF
>TRBV28
CASSLLGPGSGKLFF
>TRBV2
CASRGQGLETQYF
>TRBV28
CASSFWDRGHEQFF
>TRBV5-4
CASSLVNSGNEQFF
>TRBV9
CASSVASGTDTQYF
>TRBV2
CASSGQSNQPQHF
>TRBV28
CASSLGTGGFGELFF
>TRBV5-1
CASSFGAGGAFDEQFF
>TRBV7-2
CASSLLGNTGELFF
>TRBV30
CAWSSGLTFAEAFF
>TRBV28
CASSWGQGAKNEQFF
>TRBV7-8
CASSLAAGISAFF
>TRBV6-6
CAIKGGHTDTQYF
>TRBV5-1
CASVEYPGSYNEQFF
>TRBV19
CASSIAGRSYEQYF
>TRBV7-2
CASSFHSGGRADTQYF
>TRBV19
CASRTEGLMNTEAFF
>TRBV10-1
CASSADRGVVGTNEKLFF
>TRBV29-1
CSAPPSQAGYGYTF
>TRBV5-1
CASSREGTSGNEQFF
>TRBV9
CASSTRTSGETQYF
>TRBV7-2
CASSSRPSGNTDTQYF
>TRBV4-1
CASSQEGQRTDTQYF
>TRBV6-1
CASSEGAASGNQPQHF
>TRBV7-2
CASSLVRAGGFNEQFF